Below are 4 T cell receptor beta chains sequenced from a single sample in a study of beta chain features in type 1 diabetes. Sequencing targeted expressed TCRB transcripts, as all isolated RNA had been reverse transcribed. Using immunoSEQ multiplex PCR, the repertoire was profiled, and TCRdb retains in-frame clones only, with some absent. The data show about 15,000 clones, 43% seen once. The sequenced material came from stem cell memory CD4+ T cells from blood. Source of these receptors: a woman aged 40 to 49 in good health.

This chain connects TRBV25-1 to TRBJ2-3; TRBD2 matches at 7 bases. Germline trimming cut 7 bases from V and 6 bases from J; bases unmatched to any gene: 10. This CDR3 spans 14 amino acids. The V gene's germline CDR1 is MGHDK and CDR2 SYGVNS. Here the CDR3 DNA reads TGTGCCAGCAAGGGACCTAACGGGGGGGATACGCAGTATTTT. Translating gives CASKGPNGGDTQYF. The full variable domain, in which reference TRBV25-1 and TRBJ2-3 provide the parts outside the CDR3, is EADIYQTPRYLVIGTGKKITLECSQTMGHDKMYWYQQDPGMELHLIHYSYGVNSTEKGDLSSESTVSRIRTEHFPLTLESARPSHTSQYLCASKGPNGGDTQYFGPGTRLTVL.

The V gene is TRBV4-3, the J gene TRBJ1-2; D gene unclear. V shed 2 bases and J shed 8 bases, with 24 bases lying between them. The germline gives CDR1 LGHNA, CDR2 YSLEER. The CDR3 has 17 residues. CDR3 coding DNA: TGCGCCAGCAGCCAAATTTCGTCACGGGGAAATTTCGGAGGCTACACCTTC. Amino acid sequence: CASSQISSRGNFGGYTF.

As DNA, the CDR3 is TGTGCCAGCACGAAGTATGGACTAGCGGAACAAGAGACCCAGTACTTC. This translates into CASTKYGLAEQETQYF. The chain couples TRBV2 to TRBJ2-5, with TRBD2 identical over 10 bases. The CDR3 is made up of 16 amino acids. Germline CDR1 SNHLY, CDR2 FYNNEI. V trimming: 7 bases; J trimming: 2 bases; junction bases outside the gene matches: 10.

The CDR3 region is CASSAEPDRTTQYF. Written as DNA, the CDR3 is TGTGCCAGCAGTGCCGAGCCGGACAGGACTACGCAGTATTTT. This chain connects TRBV6-1 to TRBJ2-3; 7 bases match TRBD1. Germline V gene data show CDR1 as MNHNS and CDR2 as SASEGT. Trimming took 4 bases from V and 8 from J; bases not matched to a gene: 9. This CDR3 has 14 amino acids.